This note documents a single TCR beta chain sequence. No antigen is known for it. CDR3 length: 14 amino acids. V shed 5 bases, J shed 8 bases, and the junction held 11 bases outside the gene matches. CDR1 is SGHTA, CDR2 FQGNSA, per germline. The sample is drawn from a study of CD8 T cells in Susac syndrome. Study results and limitations: The study admitted that it had a relatively small number of individuals in its TCR sequencing and HLA analysis.

Sequencing of TCR beta was performed on blood CD8+ and CD4+ T cells. Healthy donors constituted the controls, which were matched for age and sex. Negative isolation yielded CD8+ and CD4+ T cells; FACS enriched TEMRA cells. The RNA, roughly 0.45 to 1 ug, was put through reverse transcription using random hexamers. TCRdb reprocessed the immunoSEQ multiplex PCR reads with MiXCR, giving one entry per CDR3 protein. The table has about 110,000 distinct CDR3 sequences, about 95% seen once; the top ten hold about 0.1%. The sequenced material came from CD4+ T cells from PBMCs. V and J are TRBV7-2 and TRBJ1-2; 7 nucleotides agree with TRBD1. This receptor was obtained from a human donor in good health. The CDR3 sequence: CASSQTGLMRGYTF. For the CDR3, the DNA is TGTGCCAGCAGCCAGACAGGGTTGATGCGAGGCTACACCTTC.